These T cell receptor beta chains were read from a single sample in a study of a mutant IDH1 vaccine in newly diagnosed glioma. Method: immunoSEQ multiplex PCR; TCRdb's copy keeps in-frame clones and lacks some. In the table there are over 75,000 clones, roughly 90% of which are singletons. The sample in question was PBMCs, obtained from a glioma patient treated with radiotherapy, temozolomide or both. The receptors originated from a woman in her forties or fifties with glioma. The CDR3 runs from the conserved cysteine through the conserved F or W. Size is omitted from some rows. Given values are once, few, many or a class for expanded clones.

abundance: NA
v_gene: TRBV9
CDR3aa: CASSVGLAEYNEQFF

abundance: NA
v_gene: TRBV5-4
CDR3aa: CASSLAAPLASGSRETQYF

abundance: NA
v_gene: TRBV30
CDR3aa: CAWSVWGGDTEAFF

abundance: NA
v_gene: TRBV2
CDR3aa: CASSASSRVGQPQHF

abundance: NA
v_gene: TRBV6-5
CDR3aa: CASSSGTSGRETQYF

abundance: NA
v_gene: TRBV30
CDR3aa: CAWTPLGQYTGELFF

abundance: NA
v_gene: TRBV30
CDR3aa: CAWRADRGRTDTQYF

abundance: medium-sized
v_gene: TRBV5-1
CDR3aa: CASSLGGRAGSSPLHF

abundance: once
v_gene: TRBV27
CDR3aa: CASSPLSGERSSYEQYF

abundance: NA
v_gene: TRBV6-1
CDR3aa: CASSDTGLRNTIYF

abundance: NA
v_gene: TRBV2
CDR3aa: CASSGGGSSYNEQFF

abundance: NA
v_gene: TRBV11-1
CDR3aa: CASSLWRGDYEQYF

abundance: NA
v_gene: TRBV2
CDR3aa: CASLLREDIPSTDTQYF

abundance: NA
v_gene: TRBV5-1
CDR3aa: CASTRQGQETQYF

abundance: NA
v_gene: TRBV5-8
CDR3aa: CATQDRGRNQPQHF